The entry below describes one T cell receptor (beta chain). The data were obtained in a study of technical replicates of blood from a handful of donors. Germline V gives CDR1 SGHNT, CDR2 YYREEE (reference sequence). The CDR3 length is 15 residues. V was shortened by 2 bases and J by 9 bases, with 18 bases between the two germline ends. The method was immunoSEQ multiplex PCR; TCRdb's version includes in-frame clones alone and lacks a portion of them. The data hold some 64,000 clones, with 80% to 95% observed a single time. Sequenced material: PBMCs. The chain couples TRBV5-4 to TRBJ2-1, with D maybe TRBD1 (6 bases). The sequence derives from a human donor in good health. Some clones in this sample may be carry-over from other donors' samples. The CDR3 sequence: CASSFRTALRGEQFF. The CDR3 DNA reads as TGTGCCAGCAGCTTCAGGACAGCCTTAAGGGGTGAGCAGTTCTTC.